A single TCR beta chain is shown here with its context. Its antigen is undetermined. The V gene's germline CDR1 is MNHEY and CDR2 SMNVEV (reference sequence). The CDR3 spans 13 residues. Trimming shortened V by 6 bases and J by 2 bases, and 11 bases separated the two germline ends. This sample is drawn from a study of cytomegalovirus exposure and HLA in healthy donors. Study-level points and caveats: What a later analysis showed was that several of the most significant clusters appeared linked to common viral pathogens. Published work reported that the classifier diagnosed cytomegalovirus status with high specificity and sensitivity. No immune exposure information besides CMV serostatus was available.

A multiplex PCR was run with 60 Vbeta primers and 13 Jbeta primers. TCRdb's copy holds only in-frame clones and misses some; the assay was immunoSEQ multiplex PCR. Of 250,000 to 350,000 clones listed, 85% to 90% are singletons. J is TRBJ2-7 and V is TRBV27; TRBD1 is a possible D gene (6 bases). The sequencing input was PBMCs. This TCR came from a woman between 18 and 29 years old in good health and CMV-seronegative. This chain's CDR3 is CASSQGPTYEQYF. The DNA for the CDR3 is TGTGCCAGCAGCCAGGGGCCCACCTACGAGCAGTACTTC.